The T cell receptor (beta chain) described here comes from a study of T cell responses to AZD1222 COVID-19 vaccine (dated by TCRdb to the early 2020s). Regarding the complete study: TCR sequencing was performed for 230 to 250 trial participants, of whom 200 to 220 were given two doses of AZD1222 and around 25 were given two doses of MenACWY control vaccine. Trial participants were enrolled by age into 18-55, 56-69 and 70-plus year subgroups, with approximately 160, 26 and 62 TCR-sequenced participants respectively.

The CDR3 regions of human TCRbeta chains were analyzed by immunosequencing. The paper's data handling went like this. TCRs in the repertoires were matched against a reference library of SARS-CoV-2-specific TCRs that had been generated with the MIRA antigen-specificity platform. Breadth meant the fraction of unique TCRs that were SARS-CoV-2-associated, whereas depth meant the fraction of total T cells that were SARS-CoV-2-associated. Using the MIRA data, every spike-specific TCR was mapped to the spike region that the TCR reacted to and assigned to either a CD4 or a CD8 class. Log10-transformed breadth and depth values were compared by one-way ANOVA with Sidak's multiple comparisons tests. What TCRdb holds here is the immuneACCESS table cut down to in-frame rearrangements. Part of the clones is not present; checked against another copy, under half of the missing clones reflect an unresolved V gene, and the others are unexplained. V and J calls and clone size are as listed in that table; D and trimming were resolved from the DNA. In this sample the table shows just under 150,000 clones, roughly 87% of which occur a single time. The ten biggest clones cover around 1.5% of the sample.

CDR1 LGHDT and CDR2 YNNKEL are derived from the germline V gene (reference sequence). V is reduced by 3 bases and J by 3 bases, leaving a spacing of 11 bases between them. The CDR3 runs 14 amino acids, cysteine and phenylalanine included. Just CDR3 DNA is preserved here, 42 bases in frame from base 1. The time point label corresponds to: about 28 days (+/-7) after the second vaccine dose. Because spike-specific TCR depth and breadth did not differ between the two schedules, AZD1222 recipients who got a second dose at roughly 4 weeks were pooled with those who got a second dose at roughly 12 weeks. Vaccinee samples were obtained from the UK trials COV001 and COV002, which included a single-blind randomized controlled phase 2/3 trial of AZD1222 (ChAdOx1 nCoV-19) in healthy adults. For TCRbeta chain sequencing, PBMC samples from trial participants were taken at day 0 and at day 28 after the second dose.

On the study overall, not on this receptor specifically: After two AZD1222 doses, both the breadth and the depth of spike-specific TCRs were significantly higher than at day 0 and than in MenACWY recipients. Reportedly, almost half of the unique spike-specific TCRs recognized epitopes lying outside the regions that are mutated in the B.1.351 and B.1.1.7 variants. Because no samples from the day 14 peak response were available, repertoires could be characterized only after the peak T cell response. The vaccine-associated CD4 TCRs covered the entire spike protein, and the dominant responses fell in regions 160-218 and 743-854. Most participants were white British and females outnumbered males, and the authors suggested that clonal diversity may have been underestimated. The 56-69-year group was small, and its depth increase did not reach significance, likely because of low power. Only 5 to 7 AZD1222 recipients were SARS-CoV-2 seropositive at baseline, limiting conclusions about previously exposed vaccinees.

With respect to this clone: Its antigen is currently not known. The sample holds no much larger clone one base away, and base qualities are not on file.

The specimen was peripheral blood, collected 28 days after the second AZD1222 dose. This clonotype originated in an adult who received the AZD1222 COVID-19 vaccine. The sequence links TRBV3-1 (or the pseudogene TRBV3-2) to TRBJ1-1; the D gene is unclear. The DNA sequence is TGTGCCAGCAGCCAGGGCAGCCTCCACACTGAAGCTTTCTTT. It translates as CASSQGSLHTEAFF.